The 4 T cell receptor beta chains reported below all come from one sample, sequenced in a study of patients and donors after allogeneic stem cell transplantation. TCRdb called the RT-PCR reads again in MiXCR, with one record for every CDR3 protein. This table has over 350,000 distinct CDR3 sequences, under 20% appearing once. The sample taken for sequencing was blood, either unsorted or a sorted T cell fraction (not recorded which). These receptors all stem from a human donor who was either an allogeneic HSCT recipient or a stem cell or donor lymphocyte infusion donor (not recorded which). It is not recorded whose cells these are; they may come from a transplant donor.

This clonotype has more than one count but fewer than ten. V gene TRBV3-1 combines with J gene TRBJ2-7, with a tentative D call TRBD1 (5 bases). V dropped 6 bases and J dropped 1 base, with 16 bases sitting between them. Germline assignment: CDR1 LGHDT and CDR2 YNNKEL (reference sequence). CDR3 size: 15 residues. The chain's CDR3 is CASRDDQGGSYEQYF. In nucleotides, the CDR3 is TGTGCCAGCAGGGACGATCAGGGCGGTTCCTACGAGCAGTACTTC.

This clonotype appeared a few times. This chain uses TRBV4-1 with TRBJ2-5; a weak D match, TRBD1 (5 bases). V was trimmed by 1 base and J by 6 bases, leaving 12 bases between them. Germline loops: CDR1 MGHRA, CDR2 YSYEKL. The CDR3 has 14 residues. This CDR3 is CASSQGSPGQTQYF. Written as DNA, the CDR3 is TGCGCCAGCAGCCAAGGGAGCCCAGGGCAGACCCAGTACTTC.

This rearrangement joins TRBV9 to TRBJ1-2; TRBD1 might be the D (5 bases). Germline values: CDR1 SGDLS, CDR2 YYNGEE. Trimming cost V 0 bases and J 5 bases, with 14 bases left between them. The length of the CDR3 is 15 residues. The CDR3 bases are TGTGCCAGCAGCGTAGGGGGCGGACGGGGGTATGGCTACACCTTC. It encodes CASSVGGGRGYGYTF.

This chain joins TRBV30 and TRBJ1-1; the match to TRBD1 covers 8 bases. The trim removed 5 bases at V and 6 bases at J, leaving 8 bases unmatched. Germline-derived CDR1 and CDR2 are GTSNPN and SVGIG (reference sequence). The CDR3 consists of 13 residues. CDR3 sequence reads: CAWSRYRGSEAFF. CDR3 nucleotides: TGTGCCTGGTCTCGGTACAGGGGGTCTGAAGCTTTCTTT.